The clone carrying this TCR beta chain was seen at least ten times. The target antigen is unknown. A distinct unique molecular identifier was carried by each TCR cDNA molecule. TCRdb re-analysed the 5' RACE reads in MiXCR, keeping a single row per CDR3 protein. In the table there are about 53,000 distinct CDR3 sequences, around 6.7% of which are singletons. The data derive from a study of spatial heterogeneity in lung cancer. Across the study: Unique TCR and UMI combinations averaged more than ten appearances each in raw reads. Study-level results: Blood contained ubiquitous expanded tumor TCRs more at resection than at follow-up.

The time point denotes: sample taken at primary tumor resection. Unsorted whole RNA of tumor, nontumor lung or frozen PBMC was sequenced. Material: PBMCs, obtained at surgery. The origin of this receptor is a female donor with early-stage non-small cell lung cancer.

The CDR3 DNA reads as TGTGCCAGCAGCTTAGAACAGGCCTCCTATGGCTACACCTTC. This sequence encodes CASSLEQASYGYTF. The rearrangement uses TRBV11-2 and TRBJ1-2; maybe TRBD1 (5 bases). Per germline, CDR1 SGHAT and CDR2 FQNNGV. Trimming took 0 bases from V and 4 from J, leaving 9 bases between them. This CDR3 is built from 14 residues.